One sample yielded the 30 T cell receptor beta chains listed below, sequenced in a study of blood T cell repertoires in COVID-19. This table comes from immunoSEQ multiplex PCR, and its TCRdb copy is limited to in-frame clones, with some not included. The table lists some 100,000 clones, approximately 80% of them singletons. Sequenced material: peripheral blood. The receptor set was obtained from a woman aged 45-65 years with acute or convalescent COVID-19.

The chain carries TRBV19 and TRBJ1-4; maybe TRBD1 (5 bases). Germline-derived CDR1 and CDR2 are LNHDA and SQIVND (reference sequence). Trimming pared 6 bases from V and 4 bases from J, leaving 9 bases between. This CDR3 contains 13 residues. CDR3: CASSGGSNEKLFF. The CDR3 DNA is TGTGCCAGTAGCGGGGGAAGTAATGAAAAACTGTTTTTT.

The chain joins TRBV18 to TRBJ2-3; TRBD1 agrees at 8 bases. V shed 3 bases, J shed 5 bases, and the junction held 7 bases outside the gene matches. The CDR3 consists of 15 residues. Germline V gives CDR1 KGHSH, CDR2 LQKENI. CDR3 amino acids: CASSPLTGVGDTQYF. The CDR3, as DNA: TGTGCCAGCTCACCGCTGACAGGGGTTGGAGATACGCAGTATTTT.

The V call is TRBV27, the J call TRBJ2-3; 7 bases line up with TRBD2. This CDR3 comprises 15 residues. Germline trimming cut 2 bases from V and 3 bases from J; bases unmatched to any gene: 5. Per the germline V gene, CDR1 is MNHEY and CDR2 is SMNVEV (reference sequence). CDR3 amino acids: CASSLNTGGTDTQYF. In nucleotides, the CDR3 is TGTGCCAGCAGTTTAAATACGGGGGGAACAGATACGCAGTATTTT.

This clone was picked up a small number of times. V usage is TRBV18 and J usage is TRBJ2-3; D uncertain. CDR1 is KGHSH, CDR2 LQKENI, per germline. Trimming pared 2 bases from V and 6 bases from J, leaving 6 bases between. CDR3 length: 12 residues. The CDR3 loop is CASSPSGDTQYF. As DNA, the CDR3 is TGTGCCAGCTCACCATCCGGGGATACGCAGTATTTT. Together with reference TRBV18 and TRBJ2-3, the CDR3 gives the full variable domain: NAGVMQNPRHLVRRRGQEARLRCSPMKGHSHVYWYRQLPEEGLKFMVYLQKENIIDESGMPKERFSAEFPKEGPSILRIQQVVRGDSAAYFCASSPSGDTQYFGPGTRLTVL.

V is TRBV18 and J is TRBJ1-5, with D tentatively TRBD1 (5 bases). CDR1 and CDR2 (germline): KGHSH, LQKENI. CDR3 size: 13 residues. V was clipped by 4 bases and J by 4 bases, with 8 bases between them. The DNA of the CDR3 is TGTGCCAGCTCACGAGACAGTAATCAGCCCCAGCATTTT. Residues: CASSRDSNQPQHF.

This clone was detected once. The CDR3 coding sequence is TGTGCCAGCAGCGGACGGGAAACCCTTACTGAAGCTTTCTTT. Amino acids: CASSGRETLTEAFF. The chain combines TRBV6-6 with TRBJ1-1; D is unresolved. Germline CDR1 reads MNHNY; CDR2 reads SVGAGI (reference sequence). Trimming stripped 6 bases from V and 5 bases from J, with 16 bases between. This CDR3 region has 14 residues.

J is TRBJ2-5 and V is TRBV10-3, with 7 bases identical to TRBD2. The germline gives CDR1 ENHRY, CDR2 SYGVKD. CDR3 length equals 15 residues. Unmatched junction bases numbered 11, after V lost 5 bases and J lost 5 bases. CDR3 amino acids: CAISLSLGGGETQYF. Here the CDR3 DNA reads TGTGCCATCAGTCTATCGTTGGGCGGGGGTGAGACCCAGTACTTC.

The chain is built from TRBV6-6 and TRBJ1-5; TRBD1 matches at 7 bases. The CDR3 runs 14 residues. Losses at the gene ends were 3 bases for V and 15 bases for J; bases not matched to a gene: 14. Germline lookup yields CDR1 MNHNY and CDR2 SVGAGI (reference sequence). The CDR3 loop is CASSYGGQSTLLHF. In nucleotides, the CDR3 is TGTGCCAGCAGTTATGGGGGACAGTCTACTTTGCTGCATTTT.

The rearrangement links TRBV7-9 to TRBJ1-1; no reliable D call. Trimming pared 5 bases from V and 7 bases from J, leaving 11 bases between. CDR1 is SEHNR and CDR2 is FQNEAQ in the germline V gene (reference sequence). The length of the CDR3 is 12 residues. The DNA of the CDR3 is TGTGCCAGCAGCCACACGGGAGGTGAAGCTTTCTTT. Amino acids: CASSHTGGEAFF.

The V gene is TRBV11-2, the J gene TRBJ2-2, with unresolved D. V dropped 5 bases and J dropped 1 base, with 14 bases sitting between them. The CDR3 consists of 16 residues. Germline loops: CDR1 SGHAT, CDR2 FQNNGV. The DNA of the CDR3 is TGTGCCAGCAGCACCCGGGTGCGACGGAACACCGGGGAGCTGTTTTTT. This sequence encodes CASSTRVRRNTGELFF.

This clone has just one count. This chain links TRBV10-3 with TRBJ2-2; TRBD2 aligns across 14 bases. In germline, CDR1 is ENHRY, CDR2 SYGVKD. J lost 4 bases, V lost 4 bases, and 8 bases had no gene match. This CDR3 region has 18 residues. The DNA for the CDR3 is TGTGCCATCAGTGGGACTAGCGGGGGGCCCTTGAGCACCGGGGAGCTGTTTTTT. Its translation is CAISGTSGGPLSTGELFF.

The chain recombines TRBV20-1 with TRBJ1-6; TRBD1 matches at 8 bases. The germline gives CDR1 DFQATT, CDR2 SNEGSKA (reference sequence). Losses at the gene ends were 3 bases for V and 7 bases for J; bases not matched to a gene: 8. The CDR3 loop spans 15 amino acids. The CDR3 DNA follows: TGCAGTGCTAGTCCCGGACAGGGCGGAAATTCACCCCTCCACTTT. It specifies CSASPGQGGNSPLHF.

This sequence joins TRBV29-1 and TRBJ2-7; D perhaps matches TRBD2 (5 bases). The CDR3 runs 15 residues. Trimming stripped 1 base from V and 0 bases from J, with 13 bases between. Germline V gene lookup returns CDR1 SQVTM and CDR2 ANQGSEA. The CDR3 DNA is TGCAGCGTTGAAGCGGCAGGCCGGGGCTCCTACGAGCAGTACTTC. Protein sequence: CSVEAAGRGSYEQYF.

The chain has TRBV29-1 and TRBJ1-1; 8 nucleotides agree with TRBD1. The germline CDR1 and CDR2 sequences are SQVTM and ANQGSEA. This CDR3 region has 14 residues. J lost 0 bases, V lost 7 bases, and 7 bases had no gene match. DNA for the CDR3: TGCAGCGCAGGAAAGGACAGGGTGAACACTGAAGCTTTCTTT. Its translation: CSAGKDRVNTEAFF. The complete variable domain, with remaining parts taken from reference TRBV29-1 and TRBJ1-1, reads SAVISQKPSRDICQRGTSLTIQCQVDSQVTMMFWYRQQPGQSLTLIATANQGSEATYESGFVIDKFPISRPNLTFSTLTVSNMSPEDSSIYLCSAGKDRVNTEAFFGQGTRLTVV.

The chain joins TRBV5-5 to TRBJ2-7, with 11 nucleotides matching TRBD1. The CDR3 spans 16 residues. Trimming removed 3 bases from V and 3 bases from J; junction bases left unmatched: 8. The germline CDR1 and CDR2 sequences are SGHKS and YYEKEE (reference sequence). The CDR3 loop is CASSSSPGTGGYEQYF. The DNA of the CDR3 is TGTGCCAGCAGCTCATCCCCCGGGACAGGGGGCTACGAGCAGTACTTC.

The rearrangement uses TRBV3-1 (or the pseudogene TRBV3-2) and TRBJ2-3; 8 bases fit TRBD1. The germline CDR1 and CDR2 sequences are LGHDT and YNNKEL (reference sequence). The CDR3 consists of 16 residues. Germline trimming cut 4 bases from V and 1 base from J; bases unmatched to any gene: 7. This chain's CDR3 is CASSPRDRSGTDTQYF. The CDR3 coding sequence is TGTGCCAGCAGCCCGAGGGACAGGTCCGGCACAGATACGCAGTATTTT.

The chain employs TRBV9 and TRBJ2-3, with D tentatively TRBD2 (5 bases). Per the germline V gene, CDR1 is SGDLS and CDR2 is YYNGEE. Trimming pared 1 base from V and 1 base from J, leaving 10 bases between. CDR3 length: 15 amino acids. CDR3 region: CASSVSGSGTDTQYF. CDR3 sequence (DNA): TGTGCCAGCAGCGTATCGGGTAGCGGCACAGATACGCAGTATTTT.

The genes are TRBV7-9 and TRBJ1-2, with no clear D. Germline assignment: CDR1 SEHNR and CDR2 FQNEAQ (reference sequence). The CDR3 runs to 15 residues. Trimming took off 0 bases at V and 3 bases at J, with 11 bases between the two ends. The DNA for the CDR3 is TGTGCCAGCAGCTTAGCGCTTACCGAGTACTATGGCTACACCTTC. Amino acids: CASSLALTEYYGYTF.

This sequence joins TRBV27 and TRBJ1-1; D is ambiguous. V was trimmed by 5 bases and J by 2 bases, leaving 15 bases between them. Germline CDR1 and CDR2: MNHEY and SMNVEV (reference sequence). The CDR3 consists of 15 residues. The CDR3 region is CASSGRRLTNTEAFF. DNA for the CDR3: TGTGCCAGCAGTGGTAGGAGGCTCACTAACACTGAAGCTTTCTTT.

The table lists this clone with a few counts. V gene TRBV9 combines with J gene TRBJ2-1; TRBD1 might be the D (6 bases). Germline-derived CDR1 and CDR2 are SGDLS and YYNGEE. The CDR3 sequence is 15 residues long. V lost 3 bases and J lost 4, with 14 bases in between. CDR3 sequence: CASSAGETAYNEQFF. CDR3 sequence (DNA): TGTGCCAGCAGCGCAGGGGAGACAGCTTACAATGAGCAGTTCTTC.

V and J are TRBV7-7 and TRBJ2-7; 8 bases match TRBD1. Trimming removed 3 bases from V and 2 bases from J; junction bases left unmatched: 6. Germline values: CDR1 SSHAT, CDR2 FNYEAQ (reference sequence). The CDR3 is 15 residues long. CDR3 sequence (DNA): TGTGCCAGCAGCTTCAGTCAGGGGGCAGCCTACGAGCAGTACTTC. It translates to CASSFSQGAAYEQYF.

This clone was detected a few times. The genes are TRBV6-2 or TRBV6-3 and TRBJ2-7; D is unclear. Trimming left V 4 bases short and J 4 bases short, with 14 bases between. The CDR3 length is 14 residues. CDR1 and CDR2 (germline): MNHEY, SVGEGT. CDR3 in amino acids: CASSSDTPFYEQYF. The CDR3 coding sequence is TGTGCCAGCAGTTCCGACACCCCTTTTTACGAGCAGTACTTC.

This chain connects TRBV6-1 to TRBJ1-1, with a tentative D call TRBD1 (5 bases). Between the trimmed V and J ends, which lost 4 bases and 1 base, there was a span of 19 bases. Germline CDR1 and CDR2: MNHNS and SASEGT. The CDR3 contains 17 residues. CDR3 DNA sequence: TGTGCCAGCAGTGTACCCCCAGCGGGGGGAGAGAACACTGAAGCTTTCTTT. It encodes CASSVPPAGGENTEAFF.

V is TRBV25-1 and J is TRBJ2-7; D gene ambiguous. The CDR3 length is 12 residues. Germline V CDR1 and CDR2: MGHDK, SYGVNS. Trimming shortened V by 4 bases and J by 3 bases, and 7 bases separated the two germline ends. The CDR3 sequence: CASSGGNYEQYF. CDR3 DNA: TGTGCCAGCAGTGGAGGAAACTACGAGCAGTACTTC.

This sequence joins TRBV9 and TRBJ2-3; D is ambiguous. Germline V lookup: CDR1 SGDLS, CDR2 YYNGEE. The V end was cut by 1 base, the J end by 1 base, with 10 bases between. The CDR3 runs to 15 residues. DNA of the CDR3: TGTGCCAGCAGCGTATCATACACCCGCACAGATACGCAGTATTTT. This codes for CASSVSYTRTDTQYF.

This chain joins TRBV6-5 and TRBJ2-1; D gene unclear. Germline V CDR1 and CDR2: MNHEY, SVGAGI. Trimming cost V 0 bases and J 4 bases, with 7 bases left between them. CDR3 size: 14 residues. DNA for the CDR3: TGTGCCAGCAGTTACTCACAGCCATACAATGAGCAGTTCTTC. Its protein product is CASSYSQPYNEQFF.

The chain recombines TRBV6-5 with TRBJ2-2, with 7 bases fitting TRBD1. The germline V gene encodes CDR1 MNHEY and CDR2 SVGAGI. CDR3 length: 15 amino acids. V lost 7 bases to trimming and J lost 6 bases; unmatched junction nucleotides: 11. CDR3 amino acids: CASKWITQGSGELFF. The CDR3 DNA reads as TGTGCCAGCAAGTGGATAACACAGGGGTCCGGGGAGCTGTTTTTT.

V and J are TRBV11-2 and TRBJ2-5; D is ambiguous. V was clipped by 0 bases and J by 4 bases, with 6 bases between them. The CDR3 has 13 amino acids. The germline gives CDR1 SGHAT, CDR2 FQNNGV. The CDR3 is CASSLERSETQYF. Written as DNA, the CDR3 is TGTGCCAGCAGCTTAGAGCGGTCAGAGACCCAGTACTTC.

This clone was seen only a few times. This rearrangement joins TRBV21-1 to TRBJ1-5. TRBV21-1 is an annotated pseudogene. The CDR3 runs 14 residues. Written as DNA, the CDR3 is TGTGCCAGCAGCAAAGCCTTTAGCAATCAGCCCCAGCATTTT. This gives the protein CASSKAFSNQPQHF.

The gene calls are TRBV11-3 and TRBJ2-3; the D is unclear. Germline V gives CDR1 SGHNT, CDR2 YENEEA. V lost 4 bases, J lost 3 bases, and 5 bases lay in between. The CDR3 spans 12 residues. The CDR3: CASSSRTDTQYF. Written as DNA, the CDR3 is TGTGCCAGCAGCTCCAGAACAGATACGCAGTATTTT.